What follows is one T cell receptor (beta chain) and its context. These data come from a study of cytomegalovirus exposure and HLA in healthy donors. The length of the CDR3 is 14 residues. CDR1 and CDR2 from the germline V gene are SGHDT and YYEEEE. Unmatched junction bases numbered 6, after V lost 2 bases and J lost 7 bases. All the people who gave samples were healthy bone marrow donors. Amplification used 60 Vbeta primers and 13 Jbeta primers. The repertoire was sequenced with immunoSEQ multiplex PCR; TCRdb's copy has only in-frame clones and lacks some. There are approximately 100,000 clones in the sample; 60% to 75% occur only once, and 1.2% lies in the top ten.

Sequencing was carried out using PBMCs. V gene TRBV5-6 combines with J gene TRBJ1-5; 7 nucleotides match TRBD1. The sequence derives from a female donor in good health and CMV-seronegative. This CDR3 is CASSFGQAGQPQHF. CDR3 DNA sequence: TGTGCCAGCAGCTTCGGACAGGCCGGGCAGCCCCAGCATTTT.